This entry describes one T cell receptor beta chain. Its cognate antigen is unknown. V trimming: 7 bases; J trimming: 6 bases; junction bases outside the gene matches: 6. CDR3 length equals 12 residues. Germline V gene data show CDR1 as DFQATT and CDR2 as SNEGSKA (reference sequence). TCRdb reprocessed the RT-PCR reads via MiXCR and lists one record per CDR3 protein. The sample comprises approximately 230,000 distinct CDR3 sequences, 12% of which are singletons, and approximately 7.8% rests with the top ten. This record belongs to a study of response to subunit inactivated influenza vaccine. General study results and limits: Authors suggested each seasonal influenza vaccination recruits few new T cells.

This TCR was recovered from a man aged 45 to 65 who received an inactivated influenza vaccine. The sequences come from non-naive T cells sorted from PBMCs, collected approximately 15 days before vaccination. The chain uses TRBV20-1 and TRBJ2-5; 9 nucleotides line up with TRBD1. DNA of the CDR3: TGCAGTGTCAAGACAGGGGGGCAGACCCAGTACTTC. Translated, it gives CSVKTGGQTQYF.